This TCR beta chain was captured in a study of human T cells and chemical hapten exposure. Study at large: Patch testing placed 0.01% DPC on the upper back, with readings at 6 days. Small pooled library volume differences mainly caused per-sample TCR yield variation.

As for time point: patch test 3, about 24 weeks after DPC sensitization. Specified treatment: therapeutic diphenylcyclopropenone sensitization with weekly scalp DPC. Individual cDNA molecules in this library carried unique molecular identifiers. TCRdb re-called the RACE reads through MiXCR, storing one row per CDR3 protein. Of 100,000 or so distinct CDR3 sequences detected, less than 40% appear once; the ten largest clones hold more than 2.5%. Regarding the study as a whole: All donors were alopecia patients, so their immunity may differ from that of healthy people.

This clonotype was detected a few times. The target antigen is unknown. CDR3 length: 12 residues. The germline V and J ends were trimmed by 4 bases and 3 bases, with 7 bases remaining between them. The germline V gene has CDR1 SGHNT and CDR2 YYREEE (reference sequence). The chain uses TRBV5-4 and TRBJ1-1; possibly TRBD1 for D (5 bases). Sequenced material: whole blood, taken in connection with sensitization to the hapten diphenylcyclopropenone (DPC). This sequence originates from a man aged 35 to 55 with alopecia areata. Some clones in this sample may be carry-over from other donors' samples. CDR3 bases: TGTGCCAGCAGCCCCAGGGACACTGAAGCTTTCTTT. The encoded protein is CASSPRDTEAFF. Based on the CDR3 plus reference TRBV5-4 and TRBJ1-1, the full variable domain is ETGVTQSPTHLIKTRGQQVTLRCSSQSGHNTVSWYQQALGQGPQFIFQYYREEENGRGNFPPRFSGLQFPNYSSELNVNALELDDSALYLCASSPRDTEAFFGQGTRLTVV.